The 25 T cell receptor beta chains presented below share a single source sample, sequenced in a study of blood T cell repertoires in COVID-19. Sequenced by immunoSEQ multiplex PCR; TCRdb stores in-frame clones only, minus some. This table has 200,000 to 250,000 clones, around 90% appearing once. Sequenced: peripheral blood. The receptors were sampled from a man between 18 and 29 years old with active or convalescent COVID-19.

This clone was counted only a few times. The chain links TRBV7-2 to TRBJ2-5, with D possibly TRBD2 on 5 matching bases. In germline, CDR1 is SGHTA, CDR2 FQGNSA. V gave up 5 bases and J gave up 1 base, with 14 bases separating them. The CDR3 has 15 residues. The CDR3 reads CASSLMAGTQETQYF. In DNA, the CDR3 is TGTGCCAGCAGCCTAATGGCGGGCACCCAAGAGACCCAGTACTTC.

The chain recombines TRBV7-3 with TRBJ2-2; 7 nucleotides match TRBD1. Germline lookup yields CDR1 SGHTA and CDR2 FQGTGA. V lost 3 bases to trimming and J lost 1 base; unmatched junction nucleotides: 5. The CDR3 covers 16 residues. CDR3 in amino acids: CASSLSGTVNTGELFF. Written as DNA, the CDR3 is TGTGCCAGCAGCTTGTCCGGGACAGTGAACACCGGGGAGCTGTTTTTT.

The CDR3 sequence: CASSHRAGEGGYTF. Written as DNA, the CDR3 is TGCGCCAGCAGCCATAGGGCAGGGGAAGGCGGCTACACCTTC. The chain uses TRBV5-1 and TRBJ1-2; possible D gene TRBD1, 6 bases. The CDR3 has 14 residues. CDR1 SGHRS and CDR2 YFSETQ come from the germline V gene. V lost 4 bases, J lost 8 bases, and 18 bases lay in between. The variable domain in full, with the rest retrieved from reference TRBV5-1 and TRBJ1-2, is KAGVTQTPRYLIKTRGQQVTLSCSPISGHRSVSWYQQTPGQGLQFLFEYFSETQRNKGNFPGRFSGRQFSNSRSEMNVSTLELGDSALYLCASSHRAGEGGYTFGSGTRLTVV.

The chain recombines TRBV7-6 with TRBJ1-4, with 8 bases aligning to TRBD1. The CDR3 covers 17 residues. With V trimmed by 4 bases and J by 6 bases, 13 bases remained unmatched. Germline CDR1 and CDR2: SGHVS and FNYEAQ. CDR3 nucleotides: TGTGCCAGCAGCTCGAGGCCAGGGGGCGCGGTGGATGAAAAACTGTTTTTT. It encodes CASSSRPGGAVDEKLFF.

V and J are TRBV9 and TRBJ2-5; 9 positions match TRBD2. Germline-derived CDR1 and CDR2 are SGDLS and YYNGEE. CDR3 length: 20 amino acids. Unmatched junction bases numbered 19, after V lost 2 bases and J lost 2 bases. The CDR3, as DNA: TGTGCCAGCAGCGTGAAACCCCCGGGCGGGGGGGCCTCAGGTCAAGAGACCCAGTACTTC. This sequence encodes CASSVKPPGGGASGQETQYF.

V usage is TRBV4-3 and J usage is TRBJ2-3; 7 bases match TRBD2. V gave up 3 bases and J gave up 5 bases; unmatched junction bases: 11. The CDR3 extends over 16 amino acids. Per the germline V gene, CDR1 is LGHNA and CDR2 is YSLEER. The DNA for the CDR3 is TGCGCCAGCAGCCAGAACCGGCGGGAGTTAGGAGATACGCAGTATTTT. Translating gives CASSQNRRELGDTQYF.

The chain employs TRBV2 and TRBJ2-7; 9 nucleotides agree with TRBD2. V was clipped by 6 bases and J by 3 bases; unmatched bases: 6. CDR1 and CDR2 (germline): SNHLY, FYNNEI. The length of the CDR3 is 14 residues. Here the CDR3 DNA reads TGTGCCAGCAGGACTAGCGGTTCCCTCTACGAGCAGTACTTC. Amino acid sequence: CASRTSGSLYEQYF.

This chain uses TRBV18 with TRBJ2-7; 9 bases are a match to TRBD1. J was trimmed by 6 bases and V by 2 bases; bases with no gene match: 8. Looked up from germline, CDR1 is KGHSH and CDR2 is LQKENI. The CDR3 is 15 residues long. CDR3 in DNA: TGTGCCAGCTCACCAATACAGGGGGCGAGATCCGAGCAGTACTTC. It translates to CASSPIQGARSEQYF.

The rearrangement uses TRBV27 and TRBJ2-3, with 13 bases aligning to TRBD2. Germline V gene sequence: CDR1 MNHEY, CDR2 SMNVEV (reference sequence). Germline trimming cut 5 bases from V and 2 bases from J; bases unmatched to any gene: 7. This CDR3 contains 17 residues. The CDR3 is CASSPLGLAGPTDTQYF. CDR3 DNA: TGTGCCAGCAGTCCACTGGGACTAGCGGGACCCACAGATACGCAGTATTTT.

With regard to this clone: A junction end diverges from the germline sequence, so it may reflect a read error. J is TRBJ2-3 and V is TRBV19; the match to TRBD1 covers 7 bases. The CDR3 length is 13 residues. Germline CDR1 reads LNHDA; CDR2 reads SQIVND (reference sequence). The CDR3 spells CASRETDRVVWSF. As DNA, the CDR3 is TGTGCCAGTAGGGAAACTGACAGGGTTGTTTGGAGTTTT.

J is TRBJ1-5 and V is TRBV6-1; TRBD1 aligns across 7 bases. The CDR3 has 15 residues. Germline CDR1 is MNHNS and CDR2 is SASEGT. Losses at the gene ends were 0 bases for V and 12 bases for J; bases not matched to a gene: 11. CDR3 sequence: CASSEAVGQGVNQHF. CDR3 nucleotide sequence: TGTGCCAGCAGTGAAGCGGTTGGCCAGGGGGTTAACCAGCATTTT.

The V gene is TRBV3-1 (or the pseudogene TRBV3-2), the J gene TRBJ1-4; no clear D. The CDR3 covers 15 residues. V lost 2 bases, J lost 8 bases, and 15 bases lay in between. The germline CDR1 and CDR2 sequences are LGHDT and YNNKEL (reference sequence). The CDR3: CASSQPTDLLEKLFF. CDR3 sequence (DNA): TGTGCCAGCAGCCAACCGACGGACTTGCTGGAAAAACTGTTTTTT.

The genes are TRBV7-9 and TRBJ1-6; a possible D gene is TRBD1 (6 bases). The V end was cut by 1 base, the J end by 8 bases, with 6 bases between. Germline CDR1 and CDR2: SEHNR and FQNEAQ (reference sequence). The CDR3 is made up of 13 amino acids. The CDR3 loop is CASSLEGDSPLHF. CDR3 sequence (DNA): TGTGCCAGCAGCTTAGAGGGGGATTCACCCCTCCACTTT.

The gene calls are TRBV29-1 and TRBJ2-7, with 9 bases identical to TRBD2. J lost 7 bases, V lost 5 bases, and 12 bases had no gene match. Germline-derived CDR1 and CDR2 are SQVTM and ANQGSEA. There are 14 residues in the CDR3. CDR3 loop: CSVTGGRVLGEQYF. The DNA for the CDR3 is TGCAGCGTTACTGGCGGGAGGGTCCTGGGGGAGCAGTACTTC.

This sequence joins TRBV27 and TRBJ1-4; TRBD1 agrees at 8 bases. The V gene's germline CDR1 is MNHEY and CDR2 SMNVEV (reference sequence). The CDR3 extends over 14 amino acids. Trimming at V came to 5 bases and at J to 8 bases, leaving 7 bases not matched to a gene. The CDR3 sequence: CASSRRDRREKLFF. CDR3 DNA: TGTGCCAGCAGTCGCCGGGACAGGCGGGAAAAACTGTTTTTT.

V and J are TRBV27 and TRBJ2-2; maybe TRBD1 (6 bases). The ends were cut back, 2 bases at V and 4 bases at J, with 14 bases in the middle. Germline V CDR1 and CDR2: MNHEY, SMNVEV (reference sequence). The CDR3 runs to 16 residues. CDR3 bases: TGTGCCAGCAGTTTACGCAGGGGTTTTGGCACCGGGGAGCTGTTTTTT. It specifies CASSLRRGFGTGELFF.

The CDR3 DNA follows: TGTGCCACCAACCCGTCGACAGGGGGGAGCACAGATACGCAGTATTTT. It is translated as CATNPSTGGSTDTQYF. J is TRBJ2-3 and V is TRBV24-1; the match to TRBD1 covers 9 bases. V lost 8 bases to trimming and J lost 0 bases; unmatched junction nucleotides: 8. Per the germline V gene, CDR1 is KGHDR and CDR2 is SFDVKD. The CDR3 loop spans 16 amino acids.

The CDR3: CASTRGRDGTEAFF. CDR3 sequence (DNA): TGTGCCAGCACCCGAGGGAGGGATGGCACTGAAGCTTTCTTT. The rearrangement joins TRBV9 to TRBJ1-1; D is unclear. The V gene's germline CDR1 is SGDLS and CDR2 YYNGEE. V was trimmed by 6 bases and J by 4 bases, leaving 16 bases between them. This CDR3 has 14 amino acids.

This rearrangement joins TRBV6-5 to TRBJ1-2; 9 bases map to TRBD1. CDR1 is MNHEY, CDR2 SVGAGI, per germline. J gave up 6 bases and V 5 bases, and 10 bases lay outside the gene matches. This CDR3 is built from 15 residues. In nucleotides, the CDR3 is TGTGCCAGCAGTCAGAGGGACAGGGAATTCGATGGCTACACCTTC. It specifies CASSQRDREFDGYTF.

The chain carries TRBV9 and TRBJ2-1; 11 bases agree with TRBD2. The CDR3 runs 15 residues. V was clipped by 4 bases and J by 8 bases; unmatched bases: 8. The germline V gene encodes CDR1 SGDLS and CDR2 YYNGEE. The CDR3: CASSPQLAGVHEQFF. DNA of the CDR3: TGTGCCAGCAGCCCCCAACTAGCGGGAGTACATGAGCAGTTCTTC.

The CDR3 region has the DNA TGTGCCAGCAGTAAGACTAGCCGCGGTGAGCAGTTCTTC. Protein: CASSKTSRGEQFF. The chain couples TRBV6-2 or TRBV6-3 to TRBJ2-1; 7 bases map to TRBD2. This CDR3 contains 13 residues. Unmatched junction bases numbered 7, after V lost 5 bases and J lost 9 bases. Germline lookup yields CDR1 MNHEY and CDR2 SVGEGT.

The rearrangement links TRBV27 to TRBJ1-5; the D gene is possibly TRBD1 (5 bases). This CDR3 spans 15 amino acids. In germline, CDR1 is MNHEY, CDR2 SMNVEV (reference sequence). Trimming took 5 bases from V and 2 from J, leaving 13 bases between them. CDR3 DNA sequence: TGTGCCAGCAGTCATACAGGTCAACGCAATCAGCCCCAGCATTTT. Translation: CASSHTGQRNQPQHF.

The chain combines TRBV11-2 with TRBJ2-7; D is uncertain. V was cut by 1 base and J by 2 bases, with 9 bases left in between. Looked up from germline, CDR1 is SGHAT and CDR2 is FQNNGV. The CDR3 length is 14 residues. CDR3: CASSLALAPYEQYF. As DNA, the CDR3 is TGTGCCAGCAGCTTAGCCTTGGCCCCCTACGAGCAGTACTTC.

The V gene is TRBV28, the J gene TRBJ2-3; the D is unclear. Germline loops: CDR1 MDHEN, CDR2 SYDVKM. The V gene lost 3 bases and the J gene lost 8 bases, with 6 bases spanning the gap. The CDR3 is 11 residues long. CDR3 nucleotides: TGTGCCAGCAGTTTTAGAGGTACGCAGTATTTT. Its translation: CASSFRGTQYF.

This chain links TRBV9 with TRBJ2-7; tentatively, D is TRBD1 (6 bases). This CDR3 comprises 14 residues. CDR1 and CDR2 (germline): SGDLS, YYNGEE. V lost 4 bases to trimming and J lost 0 bases, with 11 bases between them. Here the CDR3 DNA reads TGTGCCAGCAGCTCGGACAGAAGCTCCTACGAGCAGTACTTC. It codes for CASSSDRSSYEQYF.